The present entry profiles one T cell receptor (beta chain) with its context. Its antigen is as yet unknown. Approximately 210 ng DNA, tens of thousands of T cell genomes, went into each sorted-subset replicate PCR. The table came from immunoSEQ multiplex PCR; TCRdb's copy has only in-frame clones and leaves some out. The sample records over 1.4 million clones, roughly 97% being singletons. This sample is drawn from a study of shared clonotypes between healthy human individuals. Study-level results: The generation probabilities recorded for non-shared clonotypes fell below those of clonotypes shared by all four donors.

Sequenced: naive CD4+ T cells sorted from blood. As for subset: CD45RA+ positively selected. This sequence was found in a man aged 25-45 years in good health.

CDR3 loop: CASSLVAGIYNEQFF. CDR3 nucleotides: TGCGCCAGCAGCTTGGTGGCAGGGATATACAATGAGCAGTTCTTC. The chain joins TRBV5-1 to TRBJ2-1; D is possibly TRBD1 (5 bases). V was trimmed by 0 bases and J by 4 bases, leaving 11 bases between them. Per the germline V gene, CDR1 is SGHRS and CDR2 is YFSETQ. The CDR3 is made up of 15 amino acids.